These T cell receptor beta chains were read from a single sample in a study of blood T cell repertoires in COVID-19. Only in-frame clones appear in the TCRdb table, and some are missing; sequencing was by immunoSEQ multiplex PCR. The sample has fewer than 95,000 clones, 90% seen once. The sample consisted of peripheral blood. The receptors were sampled from an elderly woman with acute or convalescent COVID-19. CDR3s include the opening cysteine and the closing phenylalanine or tryptophan. Fields, in order: D gene, clone size, J gene, V gene, CDR3 DNA, CDR3 protein. The D gene is left open where the match is weak. Size is stated for part of the rows, as once, few or many counts, or as a class when the clone is expanded.

d_gene: TRBD2; abundance: .; j_gene: TRBJ2-3; v_gene: TRBV20-1; CDR3nt: TGCAGTGCTAGTACCAGCGGGAGGGCCACAGATACGCAGTATTTT; CDR3aa: CSASTSGRATDTQYF
d_gene: TRBD1; abundance: .; j_gene: TRBJ1-5; v_gene: TRBV27; CDR3nt: TGTGCCAGCAGTTTTTCAGGGGGCTTAGTACAGCCCCAGCATTTT; CDR3aa: CASSFSGGLVQPQHF
d_gene: TRBD2; abundance: .; j_gene: TRBJ2-3; v_gene: TRBV19; CDR3nt: TGTGCCAGTAGTCTGAGCGGGAGGGAGGCAGATACGCAGTATTTT; CDR3aa: CASSLSGREADTQYF
d_gene: .; abundance: .; j_gene: TRBJ1-2; v_gene: TRBV2; CDR3nt: TGTGCCAGCAGACGAGGAACCTATGGCTACACCTTC; CDR3aa: CASRRGTYGYTF
d_gene: .; abundance: once; j_gene: TRBJ2-2; v_gene: TRBV7-2; CDR3nt: TGTGCCAGCAGCTCTCAGGGGACCACCGGGGAGCTGTTTTTT; CDR3aa: CASSSQGTTGELFF
d_gene: TRBD2; abundance: few; j_gene: TRBJ2-5; v_gene: TRBV23-1; CDR3nt: TGCGCCAGTACACGACTAGCGGGATGCGGGGAGACCCAGTACTTC; CDR3aa: CASTRLAGCGETQYF
d_gene: TRBD2; abundance: .; j_gene: TRBJ2-3; v_gene: TRBV10-1; CDR3nt: TGCGCCAGCAGTTTCGCGACTAGCAAAGATACGCAGTATTTT; CDR3aa: CASSFATSKDTQYF
d_gene: TRBD2; abundance: .; j_gene: TRBJ2-5; v_gene: TRBV6-5; CDR3nt: TGTGCCTCGGGGACTAGCGGACAAGAGACCCAGTACTTC; CDR3aa: CASGTSGQETQYF
d_gene: TRBD2; abundance: .; j_gene: TRBJ2-2; v_gene: TRBV5-1; CDR3nt: TGCGCCAGCAGCTTGGCCTCAACTAGCGGGGGGGACCTCCGCACCGGGGAGCTGTTTTTT; CDR3aa: CASSLASTSGGDLRTGELFF
d_gene: .; abundance: once; j_gene: TRBJ2-7; v_gene: TRBV18; CDR3nt: TGTGCCAGCTCAACCCCACAAAGCTACGAGCAGTACTTC; CDR3aa: CASSTPQSYEQYF
d_gene: TRBD2; abundance: .; j_gene: TRBJ2-7; v_gene: TRBV6-1; CDR3nt: TGTGCCAGCAGTGAAGCGGCTAGCGGGCGGGACGAGCAGTACTTC; CDR3aa: CASSEAASGRDEQYF
d_gene: .; abundance: .; j_gene: TRBJ1-1; v_gene: TRBV10-3; CDR3nt: TGTGCCAGTTCACAGGGGAACACTGAAGCTTTCTTT; CDR3aa: CASSQGNTEAFF
d_gene: TRBD1; abundance: .; j_gene: TRBJ1-5; v_gene: TRBV24-1; CDR3nt: TGTGCCACCAGTGATGGCAGGGGGATCGATCAGCCCCAGCATTTT; CDR3aa: CATSDGRGIDQPQHF
d_gene: TRBD1; abundance: .; j_gene: TRBJ1-3; v_gene: TRBV28; CDR3nt: TGTGCCAGCAGAGGACAGGCCCCCGCTGGAAACACCATATATTTT; CDR3aa: CASRGQAPAGNTIYF
d_gene: .; abundance: .; j_gene: TRBJ2-6; v_gene: TRBV5-1; CDR3nt: TGCGCCAGCAGCTTGTTTCCAGGGGCTATCTCTGGGGCCAACGTCCTGACTTTC; CDR3aa: CASSLFPGAISGANVLTF
d_gene: TRBD1; abundance: .; j_gene: TRBJ2-7; v_gene: TRBV18; CDR3nt: TGTGCCAGCTCACCAGGACAGGGGGGCAACGAGCAGTACTTC; CDR3aa: CASSPGQGGNEQYF
d_gene: .; abundance: .; j_gene: TRBJ2-5; v_gene: TRBV18; CDR3nt: TGTGCCAGCTCCCCTCCCAGGGGCCAAGAGACCCAGTACTTC; CDR3aa: CASSPPRGQETQYF
d_gene: .; abundance: .; j_gene: TRBJ1-2; v_gene: TRBV7-2; CDR3nt: TGTGCCAGCAGCTTCCGCAGGGATCCCAATGGCTACACCTTC; CDR3aa: CASSFRRDPNGYTF
d_gene: .; abundance: .; j_gene: TRBJ2-1; v_gene: TRBV29-1; CDR3nt: TGCAGCGCCCCCGGTCCACCCGATGAGCAGTTCTTC; CDR3aa: CSAPGPPDEQFF
d_gene: .; abundance: .; j_gene: TRBJ1-2; v_gene: TRBV9; CDR3nt: TGTGCCAGCAGCGTAGGACAGACCTATGGCTACACCTTC; CDR3aa: CASSVGQTYGYTF
d_gene: TRBD1; abundance: .; j_gene: TRBJ2-7; v_gene: TRBV18; CDR3nt: TGTGCCAGCTCACCAGGGACAGGGGGCTACGAGCAGTACTTC; CDR3aa: CASSPGTGGYEQYF
d_gene: .; abundance: .; j_gene: TRBJ2-1; v_gene: TRBV29-1; CDR3nt: TGCAGCGTTGAAGGGACAGCCCATTACAATGAGCAGTTCTTC; CDR3aa: CSVEGTAHYNEQFF
d_gene: TRBD2; abundance: .; j_gene: TRBJ2-7; v_gene: TRBV6-5; CDR3nt: TGTGCCAGCAGTTATCCCATAGCGGGAGCAACCTACGAGCAGTACTTC; CDR3aa: CASSYPIAGATYEQYF
d_gene: .; abundance: .; j_gene: TRBJ1-2; v_gene: TRBV20-1; CDR3nt: TGCAGTGCCAGACAGGCCGATGGCTACACCTTC; CDR3aa: CSARQADGYTF
d_gene: .; abundance: .; j_gene: TRBJ1-5; v_gene: TRBV11-1; CDR3nt: TGTGCCAGCAGCTTGAGTAGCAATCAGCCCCAGCATTTT; CDR3aa: CASSLSSNQPQHF
d_gene: .; abundance: .; j_gene: TRBJ2-3; v_gene: TRBV15; CDR3nt: TGTGCCACCAGCAGAGATGTGGTGTATGGGGGCGGGACAGATACGCAGTATTTT; CDR3aa: CATSRDVVYGGGTDTQYF
d_gene: TRBD1; abundance: .; j_gene: TRBJ1-5; v_gene: TRBV27; CDR3nt: TGTGCCAGCAGTTGGGGACAGGGAAGGCCCCAGCATTTT; CDR3aa: CASSWGQGRPQHF
d_gene: TRBD2; abundance: .; j_gene: TRBJ2-2; v_gene: TRBV9; CDR3nt: TGTGCCAGCAGCGCAAGAGGGACTAGCGGGAGAGCCGGGGAGCTGTTTTTT; CDR3aa: CASSARGTSGRAGELFF
d_gene: .; abundance: .; j_gene: TRBJ2-5; v_gene: TRBV18; CDR3nt: TGTGCCAGCTCACCAGTATCACGGTCGGGTCGAGAGACCCAGTACTTC; CDR3aa: CASSPVSRSGRETQYF
d_gene: .; abundance: .; j_gene: TRBJ1-4; v_gene: TRBV18; CDR3nt: TGTGCCAGCTCACCCGACAGAAATGAAAAACTGTTTTTT; CDR3aa: CASSPDRNEKLFF
d_gene: .; abundance: .; j_gene: TRBJ1-1; v_gene: TRBV5-6; CDR3nt: TGTGCCAGCAGCTTGGGGCGGAAGGCTTTCTTT; CDR3aa: CASSLGRKAFF
d_gene: .; abundance: once; j_gene: TRBJ1-1; v_gene: TRBV14; CDR3nt: TGTGCCAGCAGCCGATCGCCGGGGTCTGAAGCTTTCTTT; CDR3aa: CASSRSPGSEAFF
d_gene: TRBD1; abundance: .; j_gene: TRBJ1-5; v_gene: TRBV12-5; CDR3nt: TGTGCTAGTGGTTTCTGGGACAGGGTGGGTCAGCCCCAGCATTTT; CDR3aa: CASGFWDRVGQPQHF
d_gene: TRBD1; abundance: .; j_gene: TRBJ2-3; v_gene: TRBV5-1; CDR3nt: TGCGCCAGCAGCGCTGGACAGGGGACAAATACGCAGTATTTT; CDR3aa: CASSAGQGTNTQYF
d_gene: TRBD2; abundance: .; j_gene: TRBJ2-3; v_gene: TRBV4-2; CDR3nt: TGTGCCAGCAGCAAGAACGGGGGGGCCGGTACAGATACGCAGTATTTT; CDR3aa: CASSKNGGAGTDTQYF
d_gene: .; abundance: few; j_gene: TRBJ1-4; v_gene: TRBV7-3; CDR3nt: TGTGCCAGCAGCCTAAAGGGCCGACAGTCCCTAAACGCTACTAATGAAAAACTGTTTTTT; CDR3aa: CASSLKGRQSLNATNEKLFF
d_gene: TRBD1; abundance: .; j_gene: TRBJ1-4; v_gene: TRBV18; CDR3nt: TGTGCCAGCTCACCTGCAGGACAGGCTCTTGAAAAACTGTTTTTT; CDR3aa: CASSPAGQALEKLFF
d_gene: .; abundance: .; j_gene: TRBJ2-4; v_gene: TRBV7-2; CDR3nt: TGTGCCAGCAGCTTGAGCCCGGGGAAAAACATTCAGTACTTC; CDR3aa: CASSLSPGKNIQYF
d_gene: .; abundance: .; j_gene: TRBJ1-6; v_gene: TRBV6-5; CDR3nt: TGTGCCAGCAGTCCCAGGCCGATTTCACCCCTCCACTTT; CDR3aa: CASSPRPISPLHF
d_gene: TRBD1; abundance: .; j_gene: TRBJ2-7; v_gene: TRBV2; CDR3nt: TGTGCCAGCAGTGGACAGGGACCCTCGACGGAACAGTACTTC; CDR3aa: CASSGQGPSTEQYF
d_gene: TRBD2; abundance: .; j_gene: TRBJ2-4; v_gene: TRBV11-2; CDR3nt: TGTGCCAGCAGCTCGATAGCGGGAGCACTTGGGGCCAAAAACATTCAGTACTTC; CDR3aa: CASSSIAGALGAKNIQYF
d_gene: TRBD2; abundance: .; j_gene: TRBJ2-2; v_gene: TRBV19; CDR3nt: TGTGCCAGTAGCCATAATTGGGCGGGAGGGCCCGGAACCGGGGAGCTGTTTTTT; CDR3aa: CASSHNWAGGPGTGELFF
d_gene: TRBD1; abundance: .; j_gene: TRBJ1-1; v_gene: TRBV28; CDR3nt: TGTGCCAGCAGATCGGACAGGTACACTGAAGCTTTCTTT; CDR3aa: CASRSDRYTEAFF
d_gene: .; abundance: .; j_gene: TRBJ1-3; v_gene: TRBV11-1; CDR3nt: TGTGCCAGCAGTTCCCGGAGGACCTCTGGAAACACCATATATTTT; CDR3aa: CASSSRRTSGNTIYF
d_gene: .; abundance: .; j_gene: TRBJ1-5; v_gene: TRBV28; CDR3nt: TGTGCCAGCAGTTCGAAGGGAGCAAGCAGCAATCAGCCCCAGCATTTT; CDR3aa: CASSSKGASSNQPQHF
d_gene: .; abundance: .; j_gene: TRBJ2-7; v_gene: TRBV9; CDR3nt: TGTGCCAGCAGCTCCTCGACAGGCTCCTACGAGCAGTACTTC; CDR3aa: CASSSSTGSYEQYF
d_gene: TRBD2; abundance: .; j_gene: TRBJ2-1; v_gene: TRBV25-1; CDR3nt: TGTGCCAGCAGTGAATCAGGCAGCGGGAGGGCCACGGATGAGCAGTTCTTC; CDR3aa: CASSESGSGRATDEQFF
d_gene: TRBD1; abundance: .; j_gene: TRBJ2-1; v_gene: TRBV7-3; CDR3nt: TGTGCCAGCAGCCCAGGGACAGGAGCGTACTACAATGAGCAGTTCTTC; CDR3aa: CASSPGTGAYYNEQFF
d_gene: TRBD1; abundance: once; j_gene: TRBJ1-6; v_gene: TRBV5-4; CDR3nt: TGTGCCAGCAGCGGCGCCGGTGGACAGGGGCCATCACCCCTCCACTTT; CDR3aa: CASSGAGGQGPSPLHF
d_gene: TRBD2; abundance: .; j_gene: TRBJ2-3; v_gene: TRBV2; CDR3nt: TGTGCCAGCAGATGGGGGGGGGACACAGATACGCAGTATTTT; CDR3aa: CASRWGGDTDTQYF
d_gene: TRBD1; abundance: .; j_gene: TRBJ1-2; v_gene: TRBV4-2; CDR3nt: TGTGCCAGCAGCCGGGAGGGTAAGGGACAGGGGAAGGATGGCTACACCTTC; CDR3aa: CASSREGKGQGKDGYTF
d_gene: .; abundance: .; j_gene: TRBJ2-4; v_gene: TRBV2; CDR3nt: TGTGCCAGCAGTGATTATCGCGAGACAAGGAAAAGCATTCAGTACTTC; CDR3aa: CASSDYRETRKSIQYF
d_gene: .; abundance: .; j_gene: TRBJ1-2; v_gene: TRBV7-2; CDR3nt: TGTGCCAGCAGCTCGGTGGCAGGGTATGGCTACACCTTC; CDR3aa: CASSSVAGYGYTF
d_gene: .; abundance: .; j_gene: TRBJ2-2; v_gene: TRBV5-4; CDR3nt: TGTGCCAGCGAACAGGCGAACACCGGGGAGCTGTTTTTT; CDR3aa: CASEQANTGELFF
d_gene: TRBD1; abundance: .; j_gene: TRBJ1-1; v_gene: TRBV5-1; CDR3nt: TGCGCCAGCAGATGGACAGGGACCGGGACTGAAGCTTTCTTT; CDR3aa: CASRWTGTGTEAFF
d_gene: TRBD2; abundance: .; j_gene: TRBJ2-6; v_gene: TRBV6-2/TRBV6-3; CDR3nt: TGTGCCAGCAGTGCCCTACTAGCGGGGGGGTCTGGGGCCAACGTCCTGACTTTC; CDR3aa: CASSALLAGGSGANVLTF
d_gene: .; abundance: .; j_gene: TRBJ2-3; v_gene: TRBV3-1/TRBV3-2; CDR3nt: TGTGCCAGCAGGCGGACTTCCCAGCACACAGATACGCAGTATTTT; CDR3aa: CASRRTSQHTDTQYF
d_gene: .; abundance: .; j_gene: TRBJ1-6; v_gene: TRBV7-2; CDR3nt: TGTGCCAGCAGCCCGGGAGCCGTGGCTTCACCCCTCCACTTT; CDR3aa: CASSPGAVASPLHF
d_gene: TRBD1; abundance: .; j_gene: TRBJ1-1; v_gene: TRBV3-1/TRBV3-2; CDR3nt: TGTGCCAGCAGCCTATCGGGACAGGGCACTGAAGCTTTCTTT; CDR3aa: CASSLSGQGTEAFF